Shown below are 21 T cell receptor beta chains from a single sample sequenced in a study of T-cell reconstitution after alpha-beta-depleted transplantation in children. A TCRbeta library incorporating unique molecular identifiers was prepared. Using its own MiXCR run on the PCR reads, TCRdb lists one record per CDR3 protein. The sample shows about 500,000 distinct CDR3 sequences, 32% of them seen only once. The material sequenced was PBMCs from the stem cell graft donor, taken from the stem cell graft. Receptors originate from a human donor who donated a stem cell graft to a child with aplastic anemia.

This clonotype is a singleton in its sample. It is unclear where the CDR3 begins or ends on the DNA, so no DNA is shown, and the CDR3 is as TCRdb lists it. The rearrangement links TRBV5-1 to TRBJ1-1; whether TRBD1, the table's D call, matches the DNA was not checked. Per the germline V gene, CDR1 is SGHRS and CDR2 is YFSETQ. The CDR3 length equals 15 residues, ends included. This CDR3 reads CASSFFGQTNTEAFF.

This clonotype appeared a few times. The V and J genes are TRBV7-3 and TRBJ2-3; 8 positions match TRBD2. Losses at the gene ends were 1 base for V and 1 base for J; bases not matched to a gene: 10. CDR1 and CDR2 from the germline V gene are SGHTA and FQGTGA. The CDR3 sequence is 18 residues long. The CDR3, as DNA: TGTGCCAGCAGCTTAAAGGACTCACTAGCGGATCGCACAGATACGCAGTATTTT. It codes for CASSLKDSLADRTDTQYF.

This clonotype was counted between two and nine times. V is TRBV7-9 and J is TRBJ2-5, with a possible D match to TRBD1 (6 bases). CDR1 SEHNR and CDR2 FQNEAQ come from the germline V gene (reference sequence). CDR3 length: 15 amino acids. Trimming removed 3 bases from V and 5 bases from J, with 16 bases in between. The CDR3 DNA reads TGTGCCAGCAGCTTTACAGGGAGTATTTCGGAGACCCAGTACTTC. Translated, it gives CASSFTGSISETQYF.

The chain couples TRBV11-2 to TRBJ1-4, with no clear D. V was cut by 5 bases and J by 10 bases, with 17 bases left in between. Looked up from germline, CDR1 is SGHAT and CDR2 is FQNNGV. The CDR3 loop spans 14 amino acids. CDR3 nucleotide sequence: TGTGCCAGCAGCGCCGGACTGGCCATCAGAAAACTGTTTTTT. It specifies CASSAGLAIRKLFF.

The J gene is TRBJ2-1, the V gene TRBV3-1; D ambiguous. The germline V gene encodes CDR1 LGHDT and CDR2 YNNKEL (reference sequence). This CDR3 is 13 amino acids long. Trimming stripped 3 bases from V and 7 bases from J, with 10 bases between. The CDR3 DNA sequence: TGTGCCAGCAGCCAGTACCCGGCGAATGAGCAGTTCTTC. Encoded protein: CASSQYPANEQFF.

The rearrangement uses TRBV27 and TRBJ2-1; 9 positions match TRBD2. This CDR3 comprises 15 residues. CDR1 is MNHEY, CDR2 SMNVEV, per germline (reference sequence). V shed 5 bases and J 5 bases; nucleotides not matched to a gene: 7. CDR3: CASSGSGRINNEQFF. In nucleotides, the CDR3 is TGTGCCAGCAGTGGTAGCGGGAGAATTAACAATGAGCAGTTCTTC.

In this sample, this clonotype turned up once. J is TRBJ1-2 and V is TRBV6-2 or TRBV6-3, with 7 bases matching TRBD1. This CDR3 is built from 15 residues. Germline V lookup: CDR1 MNHEY, CDR2 SVGEGT. With 5 bases clipped from V and 2 bases from J, the junction kept 8 bases outside the gene matches. For the CDR3, the DNA is TGTGCCAGCAGTCCCGGGACAGCCTTGAACTATGGCTACACCTTC. Translated, it gives CASSPGTALNYGYTF.

This clonotype has a handful of counts. The chain recombines TRBV9 with TRBJ2-7; the D gene is possibly TRBD1 (5 bases). Trimming cost V 3 bases and J 1 base, with 14 bases left between them. The CDR3 contains 15 residues. The germline V gene has CDR1 SGDLS and CDR2 YYNGEE. CDR3 nucleotides: TGTGCCAGCAGCGACTACCGGACAAATTCCTACGAGCAGTACGTC. It encodes CASSDYRTNSYEQYV.

DNA of the CDR3: TGCGCCAGCAGCCTCACCCTAGCGGGAGGGCGGAATGAGCAGTTCTTC. Translation: CASSLTLAGGRNEQFF. The V call is TRBV4-3, the J call TRBJ2-1, with TRBD2 matching 12 bases. The CDR3 spans 16 residues. Per the germline V gene, CDR1 is LGHNA and CDR2 is YSLEER. Unmatched junction bases numbered 8, after V lost 4 bases and J lost 7 bases.

The chain recombines TRBV12-3 or TRBV12-4 with TRBJ2-2; D might be TRBD1 (5 bases). The CDR3 is 16 amino acids. V was trimmed by 6 bases and J by 7 bases, leaving 21 bases between them. The chain's CDR3 is CASSPQTVWVGGELFF. The CDR3 DNA is TGTGCCAGCAGCCCTCAGACAGTTTGGGTTGGCGGGGAGCTGTTTTTT.

This sequence joins TRBV7-9 and TRBJ2-3; 10 bases align to TRBD2. With 3 bases clipped from V and 5 bases from J, the junction kept 11 bases outside the gene matches. This CDR3 has 17 amino acids. Per the germline V gene, CDR1 is SEHNR and CDR2 is FQNEAQ (reference sequence). CDR3 coding DNA: TGTGCCAGCAGCTTTGGGCTAGCGGGAGCGAAAATAGATACGCAGTATTTT. Encoded protein: CASSFGLAGAKIDTQYF.

This clonotype was seen more than once but under ten times. The rearrangement uses TRBV10-3 and TRBJ2-5; the match to TRBD2 covers 11 bases. Germline CDR1 and CDR2: ENHRY and SYGVKD. CDR3 size: 14 residues. Unmatched junction bases numbered 5, after V lost 10 bases and J lost 1 base. The CDR3 reads CATGTSGSQETQYF. The CDR3 region has the DNA TGTGCCACGGGGACTAGCGGCTCCCAAGAGACCCAGTACTTC.

This clonotype has a handful of counts. V gene TRBV12-3 or TRBV12-4 combines with J gene TRBJ1-2, with D possibly being TRBD1 (5 bases). Trimming shortened V by 6 bases and J by 4 bases, and 15 bases separated the two germline ends. The CDR3 totals 14 residues. CDR3 nucleotides: TGTGCCAGCAGCTCCAGCAGGGAGGGCTATGGCTACACCTTC. Translating gives CASSSSREGYGYTF.

The genes are TRBV29-1 and TRBJ2-5, with 7 bases matching TRBD2. This CDR3 is 13 amino acids long. Germline-derived CDR1 and CDR2 are SQVTM and ANQGSEA. The J segment lost 2 bases and the V segment lost 7 bases, leaving 7 bases of the junction unmatched. The CDR3 bases are TGCAGCGCTAGCGGTTATGATCAAGAGACCCAGTACTTC. Translated: CSASGYDQETQYF.

V and J are TRBV15 and TRBJ2-2, with TRBD2 matching over 16 bases. Per germline, CDR1 LNHNV and CDR2 YYDKDF (reference sequence). V lost 2 bases, J lost 7 bases, and 13 bases stayed unmatched. The CDR3 covers 20 residues. CDR3: CATSRMGLAGGPTRNGELFF. In nucleotides, the CDR3 is TGTGCCACCAGCAGAATGGGACTAGCGGGAGGGCCCACGAGGAACGGGGAGCTGTTTTTT.

This sequence joins TRBV7-2 and TRBJ1-4, with a tentative D call TRBD1 (6 bases). The CDR3 loop spans 12 amino acids. V was trimmed by 7 bases and J by 5 bases, leaving 8 bases between them. CDR1 SGHTA and CDR2 FQGNSA come from the germline V gene. The CDR3 reads CASTGQNEKLFF. The DNA of the CDR3 is TGTGCCAGCACCGGACAGAATGAAAAACTGTTTTTT. The variable domain in full, with the rest retrieved from reference TRBV7-2 and TRBJ1-4, is GAGVSQSPSNKVTEKGKDVELRCDPISGHTALYWYRQSLGQGLEFLIYFQGNSAPDKSGLPSDRFSAERTGGSVSTLTIQRTQQEDSAVYLCASTGQNEKLFFGSGTQLSVL.

The chain links TRBV28 to TRBJ2-5; D is undetermined. Germline CDR1 reads MDHEN; CDR2 reads SYDVKM. The CDR3 runs 12 residues. V was cut by 4 bases and J by 5 bases, with 8 bases left in between. The CDR3 protein is CASSSGVETQYF. The CDR3 DNA follows: TGTGCCAGCAGTTCGGGTGTGGAGACCCAGTACTTC.

The rearrangement uses TRBV29-1 and TRBJ1-1; D unresolved. The germline V gene encodes CDR1 SQVTM and CDR2 ANQGSEA. CDR3 length: 11 amino acids. Between the trimmed V and J ends, which lost 5 bases and 4 bases, there was a span of 8 bases. CDR3 coding DNA: TGCAGCGTTAACGGCATCACTGAAGCTTTCTTT. It yields the protein CSVNGITEAFF.

This clonotype came up a few times. V usage is TRBV10-3 and J usage is TRBJ2-5; D gene unclear. V dropped 0 bases and J dropped 5 bases, with 7 bases sitting between them. Per germline, CDR1 ENHRY and CDR2 SYGVKD. The length of the CDR3 is 13 residues. The CDR3 DNA is TGTGCCATCAGTGAGTCGACTCGGGAGACCCAGTACTTC. As protein: CAISESTRETQYF.

The gene calls are TRBV20-1 and TRBJ1-2; 10 positions agree with TRBD1. J was trimmed by 4 bases and V by 4 bases; bases with no gene match: 9. The CDR3 is 15 amino acids. CDR1 is DFQATT and CDR2 is SNEGSKA in the germline V gene (reference sequence). CDR3 residues: CSATPWTGGAYGYTF. The CDR3 region has the DNA TGCAGTGCTACTCCCTGGACAGGGGGAGCCTATGGCTACACCTTC.

The gene calls are TRBV9 and TRBJ2-3; D is uncertain. This CDR3 is built from 16 residues. Germline CDR1 reads SGDLS; CDR2 reads YYNGEE. The germline V and J ends were trimmed by 0 bases and 0 bases, with 11 bases remaining between them. As DNA, the CDR3 is TGTGCCAGCAGCGTAGAGCCTCGAATAAGCACAGATACGCAGTATTTT. It codes for CASSVEPRISTDTQYF.